The clone carrying this TCR beta chain was counted once. What it recognizes is unknown. The junction departs from germline at one end; a sequencing error may be responsible. This entry comes from a study of a mutant IDH1 vaccine in newly diagnosed glioma. Looking at the study overall: Receipt of radiotherapy, temozolomide, or both preceded the study, and most received both. It was at week 35 that visit V12 occurred, and at week 47 that visit V13 did. Study results and caveats: The study observed vaccine-induced immune responses in more than 80% of patients.

The time point: week 35, safety follow-up. Vaccination used 300 ug of mutant IDH1 20-mer peptide per dose, with topical imiquimod. Only in-frame clones appear in the TCRdb table, and some are missing; sequencing was by immunoSEQ multiplex PCR. The sample consists of about 68,000 clones, 84% of them appearing once. The CDR3 spans 14 residues. Per the germline V gene, CDR1 is MDHEN and CDR2 is SYDVKM. The TCR was taken from a man in his late teens or twenties with glioma. The material was PBMCs, obtained from a glioma patient whose treatment included an IDH1 peptide vaccine. The chain uses TRBV28 and TRBJ2-1, with D possibly TRBD1 on 5 matching bases. The CDR3 here is CASILGAADNEQFF. The CDR3 region has the DNA TGTGCCAGCATTTTAGGGGCCGCAGACAATGAGCAGTTCTTC.